Shown below are 8 T cell receptor beta chains from a single sample sequenced in a study of blood T cell repertoires in COVID-19. Sequencing used immunoSEQ multiplex PCR; TCRdb keeps in-frame clones, though not all of them. Altogether some 170,000 clones are present, over 80% being singletons, with the ten largest covering around 6.3%. Sequencing input: peripheral blood. These receptors were collected from a woman aged 40 to 50 with COVID-19, enrolled during active disease.

The chain uses TRBV29-1 and TRBJ1-1; D is perhaps TRBD1 (5 bases). In germline, CDR1 is SQVTM, CDR2 ANQGSEA. CDR3 length: 14 amino acids. Trimming took 6 bases from V and 4 from J, leaving 18 bases between them. As DNA, the CDR3 is TGCAGCGTCCGTTCTCGGGGGTTGGGCACTGAAGCTTTCTTT. It is translated as CSVRSRGLGTEAFF. Variable domain in full (rest from reference TRBV29-1 and TRBJ1-1): SAVISQKPSRDICQRGTSLTIQCQVDSQVTMMFWYRQQPGQSLTLIATANQGSEATYESGFVIDKFPISRPNLTFSTLTVSNMSPEDSSIYLCSVRSRGLGTEAFFGQGTRLTVV.

The V and J genes are TRBV5-1 and TRBJ1-2; D uncertain. Trimming shortened V by 0 bases and J by 3 bases, and 9 bases separated the two germline ends. The germline CDR1 and CDR2 sequences are SGHRS and YFSETQ. This CDR3 comprises 14 residues. In DNA, the CDR3 is TGCGCCAGCAGCTTGGGGTCGCAGGACTATGGCTACACCTTC. Protein product: CASSLGSQDYGYTF.

The sample holds one count of this clone. DNA for the CDR3: TGCGCCAGCAGCCAAGTTGGGGGCTGGGTAAGTGGCTACACCTTC. It encodes CASSQVGGWVSGYTF. V and J are TRBV4-1 and TRBJ1-2; possible D gene TRBD1, 6 bases. V gave up 1 base and J gave up 7 bases, with 16 bases separating them. From germline, CDR1 is MGHRA and CDR2 YSYEKL. The CDR3 loop spans 15 amino acids.

The chain uses TRBV2 and TRBJ2-3; TRBD2 agrees at 7 bases. Germline V gene data show CDR1 as SNHLY and CDR2 as FYNNEI. The V segment lost 7 bases and the J segment 4 bases; nucleotides outside the gene matches: 11. The CDR3 is 15 residues long. Here the CDR3 reads CASIRGLGSPDTQYF. The DNA of the CDR3 is TGTGCCAGCATCCGCGGACTAGGCTCTCCAGATACGCAGTATTTT.

The DNA for the CDR3 is TGTGCCAGCAGTACAAATCAGCCCCAGCATTTT. It yields the protein CASSTNQPQHF. V is TRBV2 and J is TRBJ1-5, with no clear D. V was trimmed by 5 bases and J by 4 bases, leaving 3 bases between them. The CDR3 runs 11 residues. Germline V gives CDR1 SNHLY, CDR2 FYNNEI. The full variable domain, rest sourced from reference TRBV2 and TRBJ1-5, is EPEVTQTPSHQVTQMGQEVILRCVPISNHLYFYWYRQILGQKVEFLVSFYNNEISEKSEIFDDQFSVERPDGSNFTLKIRSTKLEDSAMYFCASSTNQPQHFGDGTRLSIL.

The chain joins TRBV7-9 to TRBJ1-3; 7 bases agree with TRBD1. Germline V gene data show CDR1 as SEHNR and CDR2 as FQNEAQ (reference sequence). The CDR3 has 15 amino acids. V shed 6 bases and J 4 bases; nucleotides not matched to a gene: 9. The CDR3 sequence: CASRLQEDRGNTIYF. The CDR3 coding sequence is TGTGCCAGCAGGCTTCAAGAGGACAGGGGAAACACCATATATTTT.

In its sample, this clone was seen a few times. The J gene is TRBJ1-1, the V gene TRBV5-4, with D perhaps TRBD1 (5 bases). The CDR3 covers 14 residues. Germline-derived CDR1 and CDR2 are SGHNT and YYREEE (reference sequence). V was pared by 3 bases and J by 4 bases, with 13 bases between. The CDR3 DNA reads TGTGCCAGCAGCTGGGGGGACCGCGGCACTGAAGCTTTCTTT. Its protein is CASSWGDRGTEAFF. Combining the CDR3 with reference TRBV5-4 and TRBJ1-1 gives the whole variable domain ETGVTQSPTHLIKTRGQQVTLRCSSQSGHNTVSWYQQALGQGPQFIFQYYREEENGRGNFPPRFSGLQFPNYSSELNVNALELDDSALYLCASSWGDRGTEAFFGQGTRLTVV.

A few counts support this clone. The gene calls are TRBV10-3 and TRBJ2-7; D possibly corresponds to TRBD1 (5 bases). CDR1 and CDR2 from the germline V gene are ENHRY and SYGVKD. Between the trimmed V and J ends, which lost 8 bases and 0 bases, there was a span of 11 bases. This CDR3 has 13 amino acids. The CDR3 nucleotides are TGTGCCATCGCGGCAGGGCACTCCTACGAGCAGTACTTC. This codes for CAIAAGHSYEQYF.